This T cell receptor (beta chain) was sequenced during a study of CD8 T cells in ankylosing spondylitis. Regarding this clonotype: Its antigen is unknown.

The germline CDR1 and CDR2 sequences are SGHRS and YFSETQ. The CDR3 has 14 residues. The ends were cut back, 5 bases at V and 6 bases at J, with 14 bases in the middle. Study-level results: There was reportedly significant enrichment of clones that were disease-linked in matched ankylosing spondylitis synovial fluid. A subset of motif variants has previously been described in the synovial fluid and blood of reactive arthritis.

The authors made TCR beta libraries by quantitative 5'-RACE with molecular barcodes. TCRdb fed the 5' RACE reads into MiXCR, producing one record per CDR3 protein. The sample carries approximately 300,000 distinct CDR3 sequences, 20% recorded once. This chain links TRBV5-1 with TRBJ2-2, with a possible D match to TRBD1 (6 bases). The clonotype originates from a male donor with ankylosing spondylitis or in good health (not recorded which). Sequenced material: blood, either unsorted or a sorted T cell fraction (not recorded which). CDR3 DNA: TGCGCCAGCAGGAAATTACAGGGATCCGGGGAGCTGTTTTTT. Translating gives CASRKLQGSGELFF.